This is a list of T cell receptor beta chains from one sample in a study of cytomegalovirus exposure and HLA in healthy donors. Assay used: immunoSEQ multiplex PCR; TCRdb lists only in-frame clones, some missing. Recorded here are some 130,000 clones; the top ten clones represent around 1.5%. Sample: PBMCs. Every receptor here comes from a woman aged 40 to 55 in good health and CMV-seronegative. CDR3s include the opening cysteine and the closing phenylalanine or tryptophan. The D gene is left open where the match is weak.

>NA|TRBJ1-6|TRBV9
CASSVAVNNSPLHF
TGTGCCAGCAGCGTAGCGGTTAATAATTCACCCCTCCACTTT
>TRBD2|TRBJ2-3|TRBV10-3
CAISVALAGATDTQYF
TGTGCCATCAGTGTGGCTCTAGCGGGGGCCACAGATACGCAGTATTTT
>NA|TRBJ1-1|TRBV5-4
CASSLVGPRVGTEAFF
TGTGCCAGCAGCTTGGTGGGGCCCAGGGTGGGCACTGAAGCTTTCTTT
>TRBD1|TRBJ2-5|TRBV5-1
CASSLRTGGIGTQYF
TGCGCCAGCAGCTTACGGACAGGGGGCATAGGGACCCAGTACTTC
>TRBD1|TRBJ1-1|TRBV7-3
CASSFSGQGAFEAFF
TGTGCCAGCAGCTTTTCAGGACAGGGGGCGTTTGAAGCTTTCTTT
>NA|TRBJ1-2|TRBV9
CASSSGQRKYTF
TGTGCCAGCAGCTCCGGACAGAGGAAGTACACCTTC
>NA|TRBJ2-2|TRBV6-5
CASRQGPAGGELFF
TGTGCCAGCAGACAAGGCCCAGCGGGCGGGGAGCTGTTTTTT
>NA|TRBJ2-1|TRBV12-1
CASSLGQGDYDEQFF
TGTGCCAGCAGCCTTGGACAGGGAGACTACGATGAGCAGTTCTTC
>NA|TRBJ2-1|TRBV7-2
CASSPGIVIPYNEQFF
TGTGCCAGCAGCCCAGGGATCGTAATACCCTACAATGAGCAGTTCTTC
>TRBD2|TRBJ2-1|TRBV25-1
CASSIERGLNEQFF
TGTGCCAGCAGTATCGAGCGGGGGTTAAATGAGCAGTTCTTC
>NA|TRBJ2-2|TRBV5-1
CASSLGLANTGELFF
TGCGCCAGCAGCTTGGGGCTAGCGAACACCGGGGAGCTGTTTTTT
>TRBD2|TRBJ2-2|TRBV5-1
CASSLGTSGAAGELFF
TGCGCCAGCAGCTTGGGGACTAGCGGGGCCGCCGGGGAGCTGTTTTTT
>NA|TRBJ2-7|TRBV29-1
CSVLWGGDIDEQYF
TGCAGCGTTTTATGGGGCGGGGATATAGACGAGCAGTACTTC
>NA|TRBJ2-5|TRBV7-2
CASSLDPWTQYF
TGTGCCAGCAGCTTAGATCCCTGGACCCAGTACTTC
>NA|TRBJ1-1|TRBV19
CASSPPVNTEAFF
TGTGCCAGTAGTCCCCCCGTGAACACTGAAGCTTTCTTT
>NA|TRBJ1-1|TRBV18
CASSPTQTNTEAFF
TGTGCCAGCTCACCAACACAGACGAACACTGAAGCTTTCTTT
>NA|TRBJ1-1|TRBV7-8
CASSLTILENTEAFF
TGTGCCAGCAGCTTAACGATACTTGAGAACACTGAAGCTTTCTTT
>TRBD1|TRBJ2-2|TRBV18
CASSPGTGETGELFF
TGTGCCAGCTCACCAGGAACAGGGGAAACCGGGGAGCTGTTTTTT
>NA|TRBJ1-3|TRBV4-1
CASSQVGRTGNTIYF
TGCGCCAGCAGCCAAGTAGGGAGGACAGGAAACACCATATATTTT
>NA|TRBJ1-6|TRBV4-1
CASSQGLITSSYNSPLHF
TGCGCCAGCAGCCAAGGACTGATCACAAGCTCCTATAATTCACCCCTCCACTTT
>NA|TRBJ2-2|TRBV7-9
CASSSLAGATGELFF
TGTGCCAGCAGCTCCCTTGCAGGGGCGACCGGGGAGCTGTTTTTT
>TRBD1|TRBJ1-2|TRBV27
CASRGQGHRYGYTF
TGTGCCAGCAGGGGACAGGGTCACCGCTATGGCTACACCTTC
>NA|TRBJ1-1|TRBV9
CASSVGLDTRGAFF
TGTGCCAGCAGCGTAGGTTTGGACACCCGAGGAGCTTTCTTT
>NA|TRBJ1-1|TRBV5-1
CASSLDKGLTEAFF
TGCGCCAGCAGCTTGGATAAGGGGTTAACTGAAGCTTTCTTT
>NA|TRBJ1-2|TRBV7-9
CASTPVPYGYTF
TGTGCCAGCACCCCCGTCCCCTATGGCTACACCTTC
>TRBD1|TRBJ1-1|TRBV10-2
CASSGPRTGGALNTEAFF
TGCGCCAGCAGTGGCCCCCGGACAGGGGGCGCTTTGAACACTGAAGCTTTCTTT
>NA|TRBJ2-7|TRBV4-2
CASSQDQDSSYEQYF
TGTGCCAGCAGCCAAGATCAGGACAGCTCCTACGAGCAGTACTTC
>NA|TRBJ2-1|TRBV14
CASSQALAGPPYNEQFF
TGTGCCAGCAGCCAAGCCCTCGCGGGGCCCCCCTACAATGAGCAGTTCTTC
>NA|TRBJ2-2|TRBV5-6
CASTQGIYLTGELFF
TGTGCCAGTACCCAGGGTATATACCTCACCGGGGAGCTGTTTTTT
>TRBD1|TRBJ2-1|TRBV2
CAGSQGGISYNEQFF
TGTGCCGGATCACAGGGGGGTATCTCCTACAATGAGCAGTTCTTC
>NA|TRBJ2-3|TRBV2
CASSDRAVVTQYF
TGTGCCAGCAGTGACCGAGCTGTGGTAACGCAGTATTTT
>NA|TRBJ1-1|TRBV9
CASSPRGGITEAFF
TGTGCCAGCAGCCCTAGGGGGGGTATCACTGAAGCTTTCTTT
>TRBD1|TRBJ1-2|TRBV5-1
CASSLGLQGAGVYTF
TGCGCCAGCAGCTTGGGATTACAGGGGGCTGGTGTCTACACCTTC
>NA|TRBJ2-3|TRBV19
CASSIRGGGYTDTQYF
TGTGCCAGTAGTATAAGGGGGGGCGGATACACAGATACGCAGTATTTT
>TRBD2|TRBJ2-5|TRBV7-3
CASSLAPSGGAGVETQYF
TGTGCCAGCAGCTTAGCCCCCAGCGGGGGGGCCGGAGTGGAGACCCAGTACTTC
>NA|TRBJ1-1|TRBV28
CASTNSGIVTEAFF
TGTGCCAGCACCAATAGTGGTATAGTCACTGAAGCTTTCTTT
>NA|TRBJ1-1|TRBV11-2
CASSPYSSGAFF
TGTGCCAGCAGCCCTTACAGCTCCGGAGCTTTCTTT
>NA|TRBJ2-3|TRBV11-3
CASSLGSGNRVGTDTQYF
TGTGCCAGCAGCTTAGGGTCCGGGAACAGGGTTGGAACAGATACGCAGTATTTT
>TRBD1|TRBJ1-2|TRBV12-5
CASGPTGGGSYGYTF
TGTGCTAGTGGTCCTACAGGGGGAGGGAGCTATGGCTACACCTTC
>TRBD1|TRBJ2-3|TRBV4-2
CASSQVTRGPSDTQYF
TGTGCCAGCAGCCAAGTCACGAGGGGGCCTTCGGATACGCAGTATTTT
>TRBD1|TRBJ1-2|TRBV5-1
CASNDRTGANYGYTF
TGCGCCAGCAACGATCGGACAGGAGCTAACTATGGCTACACCTTC
>TRBD1|TRBJ1-2|TRBV5-1
CASSLAPTGDYGYTF
TGCGCCAGCAGCTTGGCCCCGACAGGGGACTATGGCTACACCTTC
>NA|TRBJ2-1|TRBV7-8
CASSPQGAFSNEQFF
TGTGCCAGCAGCCCCCAGGGTGCTTTTTCCAATGAGCAGTTCTTC
>TRBD1|TRBJ1-4|TRBV10-3
CAISDRGRPTNEKLFF
TGTGCCATCAGTGACAGGGGGCGACCAACTAATGAAAAACTGTTTTTT
>TRBD2|TRBJ2-5|TRBV7-2
CASGRLAGGLSTETQYF
TGTGCCAGCGGACGTTTAGCGGGGGGTCTCTCGACAGAGACCCAGTACTTC
>TRBD2|TRBJ2-1|TRBV7-2
CASSLWRGGVYNEQFF
TGTGCCAGCAGCTTGTGGCGGGGGGGCGTTTACAATGAGCAGTTCTTC
>NA|TRBJ1-3|TRBV23-1
CASRFPGHDGNTIYF
TGCGCCAGCCGATTCCCGGGACACGATGGAAACACCATATATTTT
>NA|TRBJ1-5|TRBV5-6
CASSDAGRLSNQPQHF
TGTGCCAGCAGCGATGCAGGGAGGTTGAGCAATCAGCCCCAGCATTTT
>NA|TRBJ2-3|TRBV18
CASSPRITDTQYF
TGTGCCAGCTCACCACGTATCACAGATACGCAGTATTTT
>NA|TRBJ2-3|TRBV7-3
CASSPNPAGTDTQYF
TGTGCCAGCAGCCCGAATCCCGCGGGCACAGATACGCAGTATTTT